This T cell receptor (beta chain) was found in a study of cytotoxic CD8 clonotypes in ibrutinib-treated CLL. Study summary: Mean productive templates were about 260,000; mean productive rearrangements were around 93,000.

Clones were sequenced by immunoSEQ multiplex PCR, and TCRdb holds only the in-frame ones, with some missing. The top ten hold 3% to 3.5% of the sample, which has roughly 150,000 clones, roughly 84% seen once. Approximately 2 micrograms of genomic DNA (from cryopreserved PBMCs) were used for TCR beta libraries. The germline gives CDR1 MGHDK, CDR2 SYGVNS. The V segment lost 7 bases and the J segment 8 bases; nucleotides outside the gene matches: 13. The CDR3 has 15 amino acids. For this clone: What it binds is unknown.

Overall study results and limits: Contraction or stability on treatment characterized the public clonotypes, which were uncommon.

The chain links TRBV25-1 to TRBJ1-4; 7 bases map to TRBD1. This receptor was taken from a human donor with chronic lymphocytic leukemia. Sample: PBMCs, taken at disease progression, from a patient treated with ibrutinib. The CDR3 nucleotides read TGTGCCAGCATACAACAGGGGTCCCCTATCGAAAAACTGTTTTTT. Translating gives CASIQQGSPIEKLFF. Complete variable domain (other parts from reference TRBV25-1 and TRBJ1-4): EADIYQTPRYLVIGTGKKITLECSQTMGHDKMYWYQQDPGMELHLIHYSYGVNSTEKGDLSSESTVSRIRTEHFPLTLESARPSHTSQYLCASIQQGSPIEKLFFGSGTQLSVL.